This is a list of T cell receptor beta chains from one sample in a study of T cells in Graves' hyperthyroidism and ophthalmopathy. Each CDR3 protein gets one entry after TCRdb re-called the multiplex PCR reads with MiXCR. The data hold about 410,000 distinct CDR3 sequences, with about 15% observed a single time. Sequencing was performed on blood. These receptors came from a young man with Graves' ophthalmopathy. CDR3s include the opening cysteine and the closing phenylalanine or tryptophan. D genes are given only for firm matches. Clone size appears in some rows only: once, few, many, or a class for an expanded clone.

clone_size,v_call,j_call,d_call,cdr3_nt,cdr3_aa
many,TRBV6-1,TRBJ1-1,TRBD1,TGTGCCAGCAGTAAGCCGGGACAGGGGGCCACTGAAGCTTTCTTT,CASSKPGQGATEAFF
many,TRBV29-1,TRBJ2-7,TRBD2,TGCAGCGTCTGGACTAGCGGGTACTACGAGCAGTACTTC,CSVWTSGYYEQYF
-,TRBV30,TRBJ2-7,TRBD2,TGTGCCTGGACCGTCCCCTCTGCGGGGGGGCCTTACGAGCAGTACTTC,CAWTVPSAGGPYEQYF
-,TRBV5-6,TRBJ2-3,-,TGTGCCAGCAGCTTGTCGGGGACACGGAGGACAGATACGCAGTATTTT,CASSLSGTRRTDTQYF
many,TRBV14,TRBJ2-7,-,TGTGCCAGCAGCCAAGAAGGGGGGGCCGAGCAGTACTTC,CASSQEGGAEQYF
few,TRBV5-1,TRBJ1-6,-,TGCGCCAGCAGCTTGTATGGGGACATCTATAATTCACCCCTCCACTTT,CASSLYGDIYNSPLHF
many,TRBV30,TRBJ1-2,-,TGTGCCTGGAGTGCGGTCGGTAACTATGGCTACACCTTC,CAWSAVGNYGYTF
many,TRBV29-1,TRBJ2-7,TRBD1,TGCAGCGTTGAGACAGGGATTCTCTACGAGCAGTACTTC,CSVETGILYEQYF
few,TRBV11-2,TRBJ1-6,TRBD1,TGTGCCAGCAGTGACAGGGTTTTCCCTGAGGGTTCCCTCCACTTT,CASSDRVFPEGSLHF
many,TRBV7-9,TRBJ2-7,-,TGTGCCAGCAGACGGGGGACCTACGAGCAGTACTTC,CASRRGTYEQYF
many,TRBV7-9,TRBJ2-1,TRBD2,TGTGCCAGCAGACCCGAGCGGGGCTCCTACAATGAGCAGTTCTTC,CASRPERGSYNEQFF
few,TRBV12-3/TRBV12-4,TRBJ1-6,-,TGTGCCAGCAGTTCTGGTCCGGAGGCCCTCCACTTT,CASSSGPEALHF
many,TRBV24-1,TRBJ1-2,-,TGTGCCACCAGTGATTTGTGGGGGAGTAGTGGCTACACCTTC,CATSDLWGSSGYTF
many,TRBV20-1,TRBJ2-5,-,TGCAGTGCTAGAGTGGCAGGGAAAGAGACCCAGTACTTC,CSARVAGKETQYF
-,TRBV30,TRBJ2-5,-,TGTGCCTGGTCGCGGGGCCCGGGGACCCAGTACTTC,CAWSRGPGTQYF
-,TRBV6-1,TRBJ1-5,TRBD1,TGTGCCAGCAGTGCAACAGGGGGCCTCTATAGTAATCAGCCCCAGCATTTT,CASSATGGLYSNQPQHF
-,TRBV7-9,TRBJ2-7,-,TGTGCCAGCAGCTCCCCCCCGGGGGCTTTTCTTTCCTACGAGCAGTACTTC,CASSSPPGAFLSYEQYF
many,TRBV7-9,TRBJ2-1,-,TGTGCCAGCCTTGGACGGCAGGGCGGCAGCTCCTACAATGAGCAGTTCTTC,CASLGRQGGSSYNEQFF
-,TRBV29-1,TRBJ2-7,-,TGCAGCGTAGACGTCCAGGGTCGAGAGCAGTACTTC,CSVDVQGREQYF
many,TRBV12-3/TRBV12-4,TRBJ2-7,-,TGTGCCAGCAGTTCGGGGGAGCGACAGGGAAGCTCCTACGAGCAGTACTTC,CASSSGERQGSSYEQYF
-,TRBV7-3,TRBJ2-2,TRBD2,TGTGCCAGCAGCTTAGGCCTACTAGCGGGAGTGGCTGGGGAGCTGTTTTTT,CASSLGLLAGVAGELFF
-,TRBV19,TRBJ2-2,TRBD1,TGTGCCAGTAGTCCGCACAGGGGGAGATCCTTATTAGACGGCAGGGAGCTGTTTTTT,CASSPHRGRSLLDGRELFF
many,TRBV5-1,TRBJ2-7,TRBD2,TGCGCCAGCAGCTCCCGACTAGCGGGGAACTCCTACGAGCAGTACTTC,CASSSRLAGNSYEQYF
many,TRBV10-1,TRBJ2-7,TRBD1,TGCGCCAGCAGTGAGACTGGACAGGGGGACCCCTACGAGCAGTACTTC,CASSETGQGDPYEQYF
many,TRBV11-3,TRBJ1-1,-,TGTGCCAGCAGGAACAGGTCCATGAACACTGAAGCTTTCTTT,CASRNRSMNTEAFF
few,TRBV7-9,TRBJ1-2,-,TGTGCCAGCGGTGGAGGGAAAGCTAACTATGGCTACACCTTC,CASGGGKANYGYTF
many,TRBV20-1,TRBJ2-7,-,TGCAGTGCTAGACAGAGTAGCTACGAGCAGTACTTC,CSARQSSYEQYF
many,TRBV11-2,TRBJ2-1,-,TGTGCCAGCAGCTTGGGACTCCGATACAATGAGCAGTTCTTC,CASSLGLRYNEQFF
many,TRBV13,TRBJ1-6,TRBD1,TGTGCCAGCGCTCCGGGACAGGTTTATAATTCACCCCTCCACTTT,CASAPGQVYNSPLHF
many,TRBV10-3,TRBJ2-5,-,TGTGCCATCAGTGAGTCCCAAGAGACCCAGTACTTC,CAISESQETQYF
-,TRBV3-1,TRBJ2-2,-,TGTGCCAGCAGCCACCCCCGGAACACCGGGGAGCTGTTTTTT,CASSHPRNTGELFF
few,TRBV6-1,TRBJ2-7,TRBD2,TGTGCCACAATAGCGGGGTACATCTCCTACGAGCAGTACTTC,CATIAGYISYEQYF
few,TRBV4-1,TRBJ2-5,-,TGCGCCAGCAGCCAAGATCTTAGTCCCGGGAAGGCAGAGACCCAGTACTTC,CASSQDLSPGKAETQYF
-,TRBV3-1,TRBJ2-3,TRBD2,TGTGCCAGCAGCCACCCTACGGGGGGACCCTTTATGACAGATACGCAGTATTTT,CASSHPTGGPFMTDTQYF
many,TRBV12-3/TRBV12-4,TRBJ1-1,TRBD1,TGTGCCAGCGGCAGGGGGTTAAGTGAAGCTTTCTTT,CASGRGLSEAFF
many,TRBV20-1,TRBJ2-5,TRBD2,TGCAGTGCTAGCGGGGGGGCCGGGGGGAAGACCCAGTACTTC,CSASGGAGGKTQYF
many,TRBV20-1,TRBJ1-2,-,TGCAGTGCTAGAGAGGGTGAGGACAGTCAATATGGCTACACCTTC,CSAREGEDSQYGYTF